The rows below give T cell receptor beta chains drawn from one sample of a study of T cells in localized non-small cell lung cancer. Sequencing was performed with immunoSEQ multiplex PCR; in TCRdb, only in-frame clones are kept and a portion is missing. The repertoire includes 75,000 to 80,000 clones, 88% of them detected once, and under 25% sits in the top ten. The sample consisted of peripheral blood, taken before any cancer treatment. The receptors were gathered from a woman aged 40 to 75 with stage I squamous cell lung carcinoma. CDR3s include the opening cysteine and the closing phenylalanine or tryptophan. Fields, in order: V gene, J gene, D gene, clone size, CDR3 protein, CDR3 DNA. D genes are given only for firm matches. Expanded clones get a size class; other rows say once, few or many, or leave the size out.

>TRBV29-1|TRBJ1-1|TRBD1|.
CSVVDRMSMNTEAFF
TGCAGCGTGGTGGACAGGATGTCAATGAACACTGAAGCTTTCTTT
>TRBV5-8|TRBJ1-5|TRBD1|.
CASSGTAYNQPQHF
TGTGCCAGCAGCGGGACAGCCTACAATCAGCCCCAGCATTTT
>TRBV9|TRBJ1-3|.|.
CASSVEGGNTIYF
TGTGCCAGCAGCGTAGAAGGGGGAAACACCATATATTTT
>TRBV7-3|TRBJ2-1|.|once
CASSLSATGEQFF
TGTGCCAGCTCTCTCTCTGCCACCGGTGAGCAGTTCTTC
>TRBV7-2|TRBJ2-1|.|.
CASSWTSLSYNEQFF
TGTGCCAGCAGTTGGACAAGCCTCTCCTACAATGAGCAGTTCTTC
>TRBV30|TRBJ2-1|TRBD2|.
CAWRVAGTNEQFF
TGTGCCTGGAGAGTAGCGGGCACTAATGAGCAGTTCTTC
>TRBV10-3|TRBJ1-3|.|.
CAIRDTGFSGNTIYF
TGTGCCATCAGGGACACAGGATTCTCTGGAAACACCATATATTTT
>TRBV9|TRBJ1-3|TRBD1|.
CASSVQPRGPGNTIYF
TGTGCCAGCAGCGTACAACCCAGGGGGCCTGGAAACACCATATATTTT
>TRBV6-1|TRBJ2-7|.|.
CASSLSIYEQYF
TGTGCCAGCAGCTTATCAATTTACGAGCAGTACTTC
>TRBV5-6|TRBJ1-5|.|.
CASSWGPTDGNQPQHF
TGTGCCAGCAGCTGGGGACCAACCGACGGCAATCAGCCCCAGCATTTT
>TRBV30|TRBJ1-1|.|few
CAWSVSSPWEGAFF
TGTGCCTGGAGTGTGAGTTCCCCCTGGGAGGGAGCTTTCTTT
>TRBV4-2|TRBJ2-5|TRBD2|once
CASSPTSFETQYF
TGTGCCAGCAGCCCGACTAGCTTTGAGACCCAGTACTTC
>TRBV11-2|TRBJ1-6|.|.
CASRWTVSSYNSPLHF
TGTGCCAGCAGGTGGACAGTGAGCTCCTATAATTCACCCCTCCACTTT
>TRBV5-1|TRBJ2-3|TRBD2|.
CASSLAPSGGAGTQYF
TGCGCCAGCAGCTTGGCCCCTAGCGGGGGGGCGGGCACGCAGTATTTT
>TRBV5-8|TRBJ2-1|.|.
CASSPRGANNEQFF
TGTGCCAGCAGTCCAAGGGGCGCGAACAATGAGCAGTTCTTC
>TRBV2|TRBJ2-5|.|.
CASSERRLQETQYF
TGTGCCAGCAGTGAGCGTAGACTCCAAGAGACCCAGTACTTC
>TRBV6-1|TRBJ2-7|.|.
CASSGEGRIHF
TGTGCCAGCAGTGGGGAAGGGAGGATCCACTTC
>TRBV5-1|TRBJ2-7|.|.
CASSLSGSSYEQYF
TGCGCCAGCAGCCTATCGGGATCCTCCTACGAGCAGTACTTC
>TRBV4-1|TRBJ1-2|.|.
CASSQDTGRNYGYTF
TGCGCCAGCAGCCAAGATACGGGACGGAACTATGGCTACACCTTC
>TRBV2|TRBJ2-7|.|once
CASSEGSGPRGSYEQYF
TGTGCCAGCAGTGAGGGTTCGGGGCCCCGGGGCTCCTACGAGCAGTACTTC
>TRBV9|TRBJ2-5|.|.
CASSVDSGRGETQYF
TGTGCCAGCAGCGTAGATTCAGGGCGGGGAGAGACCCAGTACTTC
>TRBV6-6|TRBJ2-3|.|.
CASSYSKLAPADTQYF
TGTGCCAGCAGTTACTCGAAACTAGCACCTGCAGATACGCAGTATTTT
>TRBV27|TRBJ1-2|.|.
CASSPSGGSGYTF
TGTGCCAGCAGTCCCTCCGGGGGGAGCGGCTACACCTTC
>TRBV7-9|TRBJ1-1|TRBD1|.
CASSPGQGEKAFF
TGTGCCAGCAGCCCCGGACAGGGGGAAAAAGCTTTCTTT
>TRBV7-9|TRBJ2-7|.|.
CASSFGHYYEQYF
TGTGCCAGCAGCTTCGGACATTACTACGAGCAGTACTTC
>TRBV5-4|TRBJ1-2|TRBD1|once
CASSLGTRGQGEDYGYTF
TGTGCCAGCAGCTTGGGCACCCGCGGACAGGGGGAGGACTATGGCTACACCTTC
>TRBV4-1|TRBJ1-1|.|.
CASSQGRQQNTEAFF
TGCGCCAGCAGCCAAGGAAGGCAGCAGAACACTGAAGCTTTCTTT